This TCR beta chain came from a study of technical replicates of blood from four donors. The repertoire was sequenced with immunoSEQ multiplex PCR; TCRdb's copy has only in-frame clones and lacks some. The profile shows almost 90,000 clones, roughly 94% of them singletons. Germline CDR1 is SGHDN and CDR2 is FVKESK. V was cut by 8 bases and J by 8 bases, with 9 bases left in between. The length of the CDR3 is 11 residues. Input material: T cells isolated from PBMCs. The TCR originated in a human donor in good health. This chain connects TRBV14 to TRBJ1-4; D is unresolved. The CDR3 here is CASGFGEKLFF. The CDR3 DNA reads as TGTGCCAGCGGGTTCGGGGAAAAACTGTTTTTT.